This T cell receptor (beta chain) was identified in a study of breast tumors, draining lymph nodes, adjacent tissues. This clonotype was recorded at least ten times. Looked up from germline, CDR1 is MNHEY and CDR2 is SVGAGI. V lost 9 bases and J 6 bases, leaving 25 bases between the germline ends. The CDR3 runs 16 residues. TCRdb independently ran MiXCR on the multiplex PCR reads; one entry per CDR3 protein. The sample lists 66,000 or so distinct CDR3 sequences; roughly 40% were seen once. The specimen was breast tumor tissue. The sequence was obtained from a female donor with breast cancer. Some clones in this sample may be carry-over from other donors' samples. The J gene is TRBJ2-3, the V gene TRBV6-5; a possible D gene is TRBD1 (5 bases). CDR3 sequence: CASSYLDSNPWDTQYF. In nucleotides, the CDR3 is TGTGCCAGTTCCTACCTAGACAGTAACCCCTGGGATACGCAGTATTTT.